One sample yielded the 15 T cell receptor beta chains listed below, sequenced in a study of blood T cell repertoires in COVID-19. Sequenced by immunoSEQ multiplex PCR; TCRdb stores in-frame clones only, minus some. The table records some 150,000 clones, 65% to 85% of them present only once. Input material: peripheral blood. These receptors originate from a man aged 55-75 years with active or convalescent COVID-19.

The chain employs TRBV7-2 and TRBJ2-7, with D tentatively TRBD1 (6 bases). Trimming took 0 bases from V and 2 from J, leaving 8 bases between them. The CDR3 covers 14 residues. Germline-derived CDR1 and CDR2 are SGHTA and FQGNSA. The CDR3 is CASSLARGTYEQYF. CDR3 nucleotides: TGTGCCAGCAGCTTAGCTAGGGGGACCTACGAGCAGTACTTC.

J is TRBJ1-5 and V is TRBV9; D remains ambiguous. Germline V gene data show CDR1 as SGDLS and CDR2 as YYNGEE. The CDR3 has 13 residues. V lost 0 bases to trimming and J lost 5 bases, with 6 bases between them. CDR3 sequence reads: CASSVDYDQPQHF. The CDR3 DNA is TGTGCCAGCAGCGTAGACTATGATCAGCCCCAGCATTTT.

This rearrangement joins TRBV6-6 to TRBJ2-1; D uncertain. Trimming cost V 5 bases and J 8 bases, with 10 bases left between them. From germline, CDR1 is MNHNY and CDR2 SVGAGI (reference sequence). This CDR3 is 12 amino acids long. CDR3 nucleotides: TGTGCCAGCAGTCGATCGGGCGATGAGCAGTTCTTC. Encoded protein: CASSRSGDEQFF.

The V gene is TRBV28, the J gene TRBJ1-1; D is uncertain. V dropped 7 bases and J dropped 5 bases, with 14 bases sitting between them. This CDR3 contains 13 residues. CDR1 MDHEN and CDR2 SYDVKM come from the germline V gene. The CDR3 coding sequence is TGTGCCAGCACTGGGCACCTACGGACTGAAGCTTTCTTT. It specifies CASTGHLRTEAFF.

The sample holds a few counts of this clone. CDR3 coding DNA: TGTGCCAGCAGCTTAGGGACACAAGAGACCCAGTACTTC. Its translation is CASSLGTQETQYF. The chain carries TRBV7-6 and TRBJ2-5, with TRBD1 as a possible D gene (5 bases). The CDR3 runs to 13 residues. V dropped 1 base and J dropped 2 bases, with 5 bases sitting between them. Looked up from germline, CDR1 is SGHVS and CDR2 is FNYEAQ.

There are a few counts of this clone. Written as DNA, the CDR3 is TGTGCCACCAGTGATTTTTCTATTCTTAAAGAGACCCAGTACTTC. Translation gives CATSDFSILKETQYF. This chain joins TRBV24-1 and TRBJ2-5, with no clear D. V was trimmed by 1 base and J by 3 bases, leaving 11 bases between them. The CDR3 totals 15 residues. CDR1 and CDR2 from the germline V gene are KGHDR and SFDVKD.

J is TRBJ1-4 and V is TRBV19, with 7 bases fitting TRBD1. The germline CDR1 and CDR2 sequences are LNHDA and SQIVND (reference sequence). The CDR3 totals 14 residues. V lost 4 bases, J lost 3 bases, and 2 bases stayed unmatched. This CDR3 reads CASSKGAANEKLFF. The DNA of the CDR3 is TGTGCCAGTAGTAAGGGGGCGGCTAATGAAAAACTGTTTTTT.

This clone has a single count. The genes are TRBV7-2 and TRBJ1-2, with D possibly being TRBD1 (5 bases). V gave up 4 bases and J gave up 1 base, with 7 bases separating them. The CDR3 contains 13 residues. The germline CDR1 and CDR2 sequences are SGHTA and FQGNSA. DNA of the CDR3: TGTGCCAGCAGCTACGACAGTAACTATGGCTACACCTTC. Translation: CASSYDSNYGYTF.

This clone was detected once. This chain uses TRBV19 with TRBJ1-2, with D perhaps matching TRBD1 (5 bases). V lost 4 bases, J lost 4 bases, and 10 bases lay in between. This CDR3 comprises 13 residues. Germline CDR1 is LNHDA and CDR2 is SQIVND (reference sequence). The CDR3 loop is CASSKIRGYGYTF. The CDR3 DNA follows: TGTGCCAGTAGTAAAATTAGGGGCTATGGCTACACCTTC.

This chain joins TRBV9 and TRBJ2-5, with 7 bases matching TRBD2. V lost 3 bases, J lost 5 bases, and 10 bases stayed unmatched. The CDR3 has 15 residues. CDR1 is SGDLS, CDR2 YYNGEE, per germline. The DNA of the CDR3 is TGTGCCAGCAGCGCTGAATGGGGGGGGTCTGAGACCCAGTACTTC. It codes for CASSAEWGGSETQYF.

This chain uses TRBV19 with TRBJ1-2; tentative D call: TRBD1 (6 bases). V gave up 6 bases and J gave up 0 bases, with 8 bases separating them. Looked up from germline, CDR1 is LNHDA and CDR2 is SQIVND (reference sequence). The CDR3 is 13 residues long. CDR3 DNA: TGTGCCAGTAGCGGGACAACTAACTATGGCTACACCTTC. This translates into CASSGTTNYGYTF. The complete variable domain, with remaining parts taken from reference TRBV19 and TRBJ1-2, reads DGGITQSPKYLFRKEGQNVTLSCEQNLNHDAMYWYRQDPGQGLRLIYYSQIVNDFQKGDIAEGYSVSREKKESFPLTVTSAQKNPTAFYLCASSGTTNYGYTFGSGTRLTVV.

The rearrangement uses TRBV4-2 and TRBJ1-2, with D hard to call. The V end lost 1 base, the J end lost 4 bases, and 13 bases lay between the germline ends. This CDR3 has 15 residues. Germline V gives CDR1 LGHNA, CDR2 YNFKEQ. CDR3 nucleotide sequence: TGTGCCAGCAGCCAAGTGGTAGGAGCTTTCTATGGCTACACCTTC. Translated: CASSQVVGAFYGYTF.

This clone showed up just a few times. The chain combines TRBV7-3 with TRBJ2-7; tentative D call: TRBD1 (7 bases). With 1 base removed from V and 2 bases from J, the gap between germline ends came to 12 bases. There are 15 residues in the CDR3. The germline CDR1 and CDR2 sequences are SGHTA and FQGTGA. Here the CDR3 reads CASSLRQGGPYEQYF. The CDR3 region has the DNA TGTGCCAGCAGCTTAAGACAGGGAGGCCCCTACGAGCAGTACTTC.

The chain employs TRBV12-3 or TRBV12-4 and TRBJ1-2, with TRBD1 matching 8 bases. The CDR3 loop spans 13 amino acids. Trimming at V came to 3 bases and at J to 8 bases, leaving 5 bases not matched to a gene. CDR3 sequence (DNA): TGTGCCAGCAGTTTCGACAGGGGCCGGGGCTACACCTTC. Amino acid sequence: CASSFDRGRGYTF.

V usage is TRBV7-2 and J usage is TRBJ2-7; the D gene is possibly TRBD2 (5 bases). The CDR3 length is 12 residues. From germline, CDR1 is SGHTA and CDR2 FQGNSA. Trimming pared 3 bases from V and 2 bases from J, leaving 5 bases between. As DNA, the CDR3 is TGTGCCAGCAGCTTGAGGGCCTACGAGCAGTACTTC. It is translated as CASSLRAYEQYF.